This TCR beta chain was retrieved from a study of PD-1 blockade in classical Hodgkin lymphoma. Study-level results: TCR diversity rose significantly by C4D1 in CD4+ but not CD8+ cells. As was reported, newly diagnosed patients showed lower baseline TCR diversity than healthy donors did.

Each of the patients experienced relapse following autologous stem cell transplantation, and their brentuximab vedotin exposure differed. Libraries were prepared by immunoSEQ multiplex PCR; TCRdb keeps only in-frame clonotypes and omits some of them. The table records some 64,000 clones, around 89% of them present only once. For this clone: Antigen unknown.

CDR3 size: 14 residues. V was shortened by 0 bases and J by 8 bases, with 12 bases between the two germline ends. Looked up from germline, CDR1 is SGHRS and CDR2 is YFSETQ. This receptor was identified in a human donor with classical Hodgkin lymphoma. The chain uses TRBV5-1 and TRBJ2-1; D is unclear. Sequences were derived from peripheral blood mononuclear cells (PBMCs), sampled at baseline. The CDR3 bases are TGCGCCAGCAGCTTGGTTTGGACGCATGATGAGCAGTTCTTC. Translating gives CASSLVWTHDEQFF.